One T cell receptor (beta chain) is described in this entry. This clonotype was seen a few times. The clone's antigen remains unknown. The input lacks base qualities; no much larger clone sits a single base away. The sample comes from a study of response to subunit inactivated influenza vaccine listed by TCRdb under 2018. Regarding the study in general: To follow how T cells responded to a trivalent subunit inactivated influenza vaccine, the researchers relied on deep quantitative profiling of the T cell receptor repertoire.

Libraries were made using RT-PCR. The listed sequencing device is Illumina HiSeq 2500. The public reads were quality trimmed at Q25 with fastp and then assembled into clones with MiXCR by TCRdb, keeping productive beta chains. Duplicate CDR3 protein sequences are folded into a single record with the most common DNA and genes. This sample holds about 800,000 distinct CDR3 sequences; approximately 21% were observed only once. The top ten constitute roughly a tenth of the sample. On the study overall, not on this receptor specifically: The authors proposed that each seasonal influenza vaccination may bring in only a limited number of new T cells.

The CDR3, cysteine through phenylalanine, is 13 amino acids long. The kept DNA is CDR3 alone, 39 bases in frame from the first base. CDR1 LGHDT and CDR2 YNNKEL are derived from the germline V gene (reference sequence). V sheds 3 bases and J sheds 3 bases, leaving 9 bases between their ends. Source: PBMCs from blood, taken 5 days after vaccination. In this chain, TRBV3-1 is recombined with TRBJ2-7; no D gene can be assigned with confidence. The sequence was collected from a man aged 45-60 years who received an inactivated influenza vaccine. Donor details come from another sample of the same person, matched by shared clones. The sequenced DNA: TGTGCCAGCAGCCAGGGCTGGAACTACGAGCAGTACTTC. The translation is CASSQGWNYEQYF.